Listed here are 15 T cell receptor beta chains from one sample, sequenced in a study of T cell repertoires in cytomegalovirus infection. TCRdb re-derived calls from the reads in MiXCR, one entry per CDR3 protein. Of 310,000 or so distinct CDR3 sequences in the sample, 15% to 20% were seen once. Sequencing was done on a sample of PBMCs. These receptor sequences come from a human donor in good health (CMV status not recorded). Some clones in this sample may be carry-over from other donors' samples.

This chain uses TRBV7-2 with TRBJ1-6; D remains ambiguous. The CDR3 is 14 residues long. The germline CDR1 and CDR2 sequences are SGHTA and FQGNSA. V was clipped by 3 bases and J by 4 bases, with 7 bases between them. The CDR3 DNA sequence: TGTGCCAGCAGCTTTGTGCGTTATAATTCACCCCTCCACTTT. It specifies CASSFVRYNSPLHF.

This clonotype was seen a handful of times. This chain links TRBV7-9 with TRBJ1-2, with D possibly being TRBD1 (6 bases). V was trimmed by 4 bases and J by 8 bases, leaving 23 bases between them. This CDR3 has 16 amino acids. CDR1 and CDR2 from the germline V gene are SEHNR and FQNEAQ (reference sequence). CDR3 sequence (DNA): TGTGCCAGCAGCTCATCCGGGACAACCCTTCTGGGCGGCTACACCTTC. It encodes CASSSSGTTLLGGYTF. The full variable domain, with the rest looked up from reference TRBV7-9 and TRBJ1-2, is DTGVSQNPRHKITKRGQNVTFRCDPISEHNRLYWYRQTLGQGPEFLTYFQNEAQLEKSRLLSDRFSAERPKGSFSTLEIQRTEQGDSAMYLCASSSSGTTLLGGYTFGSGTRLTVV.

In this sample, this clonotype turned up a few times. The chain carries TRBV6-6 and TRBJ2-1; 7 bases are shared with TRBD1. Per germline, CDR1 MNHNY and CDR2 SVGAGI (reference sequence). The CDR3 has 15 residues. J lost 5 bases, V lost 5 bases, and 9 bases had no gene match. The CDR3 nucleotides are TGTGCCAGCAGTCTTCGACAGGGAATCAACAATGAGCAGTTCTTC. This sequence encodes CASSLRQGINNEQFF.

This clonotype was seen at least ten times. The chain is built from TRBV11-2 and TRBJ1-3, with TRBD1 identical over 8 bases. From germline, CDR1 is SGHAT and CDR2 FQNNGV. This CDR3 has 16 residues. Losses at the gene ends were 5 bases for V and 2 bases for J; bases not matched to a gene: 8. The CDR3: CASSTHRGLAGNTIYF. In nucleotides, the CDR3 is TGTGCCAGCAGCACTCACAGGGGGTTGGCTGGAAACACCATATATTTT.

The chain combines TRBV13 with TRBJ2-3; TRBD2 is a possible D gene (6 bases). Between the trimmed V and J ends, which lost 4 bases and 2 bases, there was a span of 13 bases. Germline CDR1 PRHDT, CDR2 FYEKMQ (reference sequence). The CDR3 extends over 15 amino acids. The CDR3 protein is CASSWRTTTTDTQYF. The DNA for the CDR3 is TGTGCCAGCAGCTGGCGGACTACCACCACAGATACGCAGTATTTT.

The chain links TRBV6-5 to TRBJ2-1, with TRBD2 as a possible D gene (6 bases). Germline V gene data show CDR1 as MNHEY and CDR2 as SVGAGI. V was clipped by 0 bases and J by 0 bases, with 21 bases between them. CDR3 length: 20 amino acids. CDR3 protein: CASSYSSGPTELSSYNEQFF. The CDR3 DNA reads TGTGCCAGCAGTTACTCGAGCGGGCCCACTGAATTAAGCTCCTACAATGAGCAGTTCTTC.

The chain couples TRBV7-6 to TRBJ2-3, with 7 bases lining up with TRBD1. The CDR3 runs 14 residues. V shed 4 bases and J 1 base; nucleotides not matched to a gene: 2. From germline, CDR1 is SGHVS and CDR2 FNYEAQ. The CDR3 protein is CASSWDSRTDTQYF. The CDR3 DNA sequence: TGTGCCAGCAGCTGGGACAGTCGCACAGATACGCAGTATTTT.

As regards this clonotype: A much larger clone lies a single base off, so this may be a read error. The gene calls are TRBV7-2 and TRBJ1-1, with D unresolved. Trimming took off 5 bases at V and 0 bases at J, with 10 bases between the two ends. Germline V gene data show CDR1 as SGHTA and CDR2 as FQGNSA. CDR3 length: 14 amino acids. The DNA of the CDR3 is TGTGCCAGCAGCGAACAGACGCTGAACACTGAAGCTTTCTTT. Protein product: CASSEQTLNTEAFF.

This chain joins TRBV12-5 and TRBJ2-3; 7 bases line up with TRBD1. Germline V lookup: CDR1 LGHNT, CDR2 FRNRAP. The CDR3 sequence is 15 residues long. V shed 1 base and J 4 bases; nucleotides not matched to a gene: 5. Here the CDR3 DNA reads TGTGCTAGTGGTTTGGGGGTCGACAGGGCAGATACGCAGTATTTT. Translation gives CASGLGVDRADTQYF.

This clonotype has more than one count but fewer than ten. This chain connects TRBV20-1 to TRBJ2-7; 9 bases map to TRBD2. Per the germline V gene, CDR1 is DFQATT and CDR2 is SNEGSKA (reference sequence). The junction had 5 bases not matched to a gene; V was cut back by 5 bases and J by 0 bases. The CDR3 runs to 14 residues. CDR3 nucleotide sequence: TGCAGTGCTCCGCTAGCGGGGAGCTCCTACGAGCAGTACTTC. Amino acid sequence: CSAPLAGSSYEQYF.

The V call is TRBV12-3 or TRBV12-4, the J call TRBJ1-3; a weak D match, TRBD1 (5 bases). The V end was cut by 8 bases, the J end by 9 bases, with 23 bases between. The CDR3 totals 15 residues. CDR3 amino acids: CASDSRAGNGVTIYF. The CDR3 nucleotides read TGTGCCAGCGACAGTCGGGCCGGGAATGGCGTCACCATATATTTT.

The sample holds many counts of this clonotype. The rearrangement uses TRBV7-6 and TRBJ2-7; 8 bases are shared with TRBD1. This CDR3 is 16 amino acids long. V shed 7 bases, J shed 1 base, and the junction held 12 bases outside the gene matches. CDR1 is SGHVS and CDR2 is FNYEAQ in the germline V gene. The CDR3 coding sequence is TGTGCCAGCACCCAGGGGGCGACAGGGGAATCCTACGAGCAGTACTTC. Protein: CASTQGATGESYEQYF.

This clonotype was recorded at least ten times. This chain connects TRBV20-1 to TRBJ2-1; D may be TRBD1 (6 bases). The CDR3 consists of 15 residues. Germline values: CDR1 DFQATT, CDR2 SNEGSKA (reference sequence). V lost 3 bases to trimming and J lost 0 bases, with 12 bases between them. Here the CDR3 DNA reads TGCAGTGCTAGGTTCCACAGGGCCTCCTACAATGAGCAGTTCTTC. It is translated as CSARFHRASYNEQFF.

This chain links TRBV19 with TRBJ1-6; possible D gene TRBD1, 5 bases. The CDR3 is 16 amino acids. Trimming took off 5 bases at V and 6 bases at J, with 17 bases between the two ends. CDR1 is LNHDA, CDR2 SQIVND, per germline (reference sequence). The CDR3 DNA reads TGTGCCAGTAGTGAGCACCGACAGAAAACTAATTCACCCCTCCACTTT. Its translation: CASSEHRQKTNSPLHF.

This clonotype was detected ten times or more. The chain has TRBV2 and TRBJ1-5; 8 positions match TRBD1. The CDR3 is 13 residues long. CDR1 and CDR2 (germline): SNHLY, FYNNEI. V shed 7 bases and J 4 bases; nucleotides not matched to a gene: 3. DNA for the CDR3: TGTGCCAGCAAACAGGGGGATAATCAGCCCCAGCATTTT. Translated: CASKQGDNQPQHF.